This T cell receptor beta chain was observed in a study of blood T cell repertoires in COVID-19 (dated by TCRdb to between 2020 and 2021). About the investigation overall: The collaborator samples originated in the United States, Italy and Spain and spanned the acute and convalescent phases of COVID-19. The prospective study material was composed of cDNA or gDNA derived from T cells, B-cell-depleted T cells, or PBMCs. Deeply sampled blood TCRbeta repertoires from subjects exposed to, actively infected with, or recovered from COVID-19 were included in the dataset. The repertoires were released in a freely available public database intended as a resource for research on the immune response to SARS-CoV-2. The samples were drawn from two sources: the first 160 participants of the ongoing ImmuneRACE study, and fewer than 1,500 subjects contributed by 6 global collaborators. Nearly every sample came with metadata listing a de-identified subject ID, COVID-19 status, age in years and sex. Where HLA class I and class II types were available, the types were taken from metadata supplied by the sample provider, not from assay-based typing. What the work shows at the level of the full study, not this receptor alone: The quantity of clinical and demographic metadata differed by source and by participant and was supplied without curation.

About this clone itself: This receptor's antigen is unknown. Per-base qualities were not stored, and no clone one base away is much larger.

CDR1 and CDR2 were assigned from the germline V gene as MNHEY and SVGAGI. The junction shows trimming of 8 bases on V and 4 bases on J, plus 14 bases between the germline ends. The CDR3 runs 13 amino acids, cysteine and phenylalanine included. Left in the record is the CDR3 DNA by itself, 39 bases read in frame from the first base. In the prospective study, participants were 18 to 89 years old, resided in under 30 geographic areas of the United States, and were enrolled through a virtual design. Cohort assignment in the prospective study relied on participant-reported clinical history from a screening survey and a study questionnaire. Exposed participants had been in contact, within 2 weeks of entering the study, with a person who had a PCR-confirmed or clinician-diagnosed case of COVID-19. In the prospective study, mobile phlebotomists collected whole blood, serum and a nasopharyngeal or oropharyngeal swab from each participant. Prospective study participants could optionally give additional blood draws and questionnaires over an approximately 2-month period. Blood samples from the prospective study were shipped frozen or at room temperature prior to DNA extraction.

The immunoSEQ Assay, a bias-controlled multiplex PCR, was used to amplify TCRbeta CDR3 regions from genomic DNA. In the authors' own workflow: Nucleated cell counts per sample were estimated from amplification of reference gene primers within the assay. To quantify the absolute abundance of each unique TCRbeta CDR3 rearrangement, sequence reads were collapsed and filtered. For each sample, productive Simpson clonality was calculated by taking the square root of Simpson's diversity index across productive rearrangements. TCRdb carries this immuneACCESS record with in-frame sequences only. Its versions omit some clonotypes, under half of them owing to an unresolved V gene in the studies checked, with the rest unexplained. V and J calls and clone size are given by that table; D and trimming were obtained from the DNA. Here the sample has 200,000 to 250,000 clones; approximately 88% occur a single time. The ten biggest clones cover around 3.7% of the sample.

The sequence links TRBV6-5 to TRBJ1-2, with TRBD1 tentatively as D gene (5 bases match). The receptor's source is a young woman who had been exposed to COVID-19. The sequenced sample was PBMCs or T cells enriched from blood (not recorded which). In nucleotide form, the sequence is TGTGCCAGCGCTCGACAGTACACCTATGGCTACACCTTC. Translation gives CASARQYTYGYTF.